The entry below describes one TCR beta chain. Trimming took 3 bases from V and 9 from J; bases not matched to a gene: 8. The CDR3 totals 14 residues. Germline V gene lookup returns CDR1 MNHNS and CDR2 SASEGT. The assay was immunoSEQ multiplex PCR, and TCRdb's table has in-frame clones only and misses some. The data contain around 59,000 clones, roughly nine tenths of them singletons. This entry is derived from a study of control samples from healthy donors and cancer patients. The sample consisted of PBMCs. The genes are TRBV6-1 and TRBJ2-1, with 7 nucleotides matching TRBD2. The TCR sequence derives from a man aged 35-49 years with colorectal cancer. The CDR3 loop is CASSEPGGTPEQFF. The CDR3 coding sequence is TGTGCCAGCAGTGAGCCCGGGGGGACGCCTGAGCAGTTCTTC.